This T cell receptor (beta chain) was sequenced in a study of STAT5B mutations in CD4+ large granular lymphocyte leukemia. The V end lost 1 base, the J end lost 6 bases, and 7 bases lay between the germline ends. Germline CDR1 is SGHNT and CDR2 is YENEEA. CDR3 length: 12 residues. Controls came from buffy coats of healthy blood donors. Here immunoSEQ multiplex PCR was the method, and the copy in TCRdb shows in-frame clones only, minus some. The sample holds about 46,000 clones, roughly 84% seen once. This sequence was found in a human donor in good health. The sequenced material came from CD4+ T cells from blood buffy coats. The chain combines TRBV11-3 with TRBJ2-7, with D unresolved. CDR3 sequence (DNA): TGTGCCAGCAGCTTAGTTGCGATCGAGCAGTACTTC. As protein: CASSLVAIEQYF.